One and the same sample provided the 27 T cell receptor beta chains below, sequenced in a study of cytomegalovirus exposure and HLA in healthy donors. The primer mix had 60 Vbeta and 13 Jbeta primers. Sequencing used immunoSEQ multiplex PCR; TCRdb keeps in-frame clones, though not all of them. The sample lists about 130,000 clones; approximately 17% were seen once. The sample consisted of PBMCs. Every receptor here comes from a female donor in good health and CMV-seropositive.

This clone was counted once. The CDR3 loop reads CASSQASGLAYNEQFF. In DNA form, the CDR3 reads TGCGCCAGCAGCCAGGCCTCGGGACTAGCCTACAATGAGCAGTTCTTC. The chain couples TRBV4-3 to TRBJ2-1; 8 positions match TRBD2. Per germline, CDR1 LGHNA and CDR2 YSLEER. Unmatched junction bases numbered 6, after V lost 3 bases and J lost 2 bases. This CDR3 is 16 amino acids long.

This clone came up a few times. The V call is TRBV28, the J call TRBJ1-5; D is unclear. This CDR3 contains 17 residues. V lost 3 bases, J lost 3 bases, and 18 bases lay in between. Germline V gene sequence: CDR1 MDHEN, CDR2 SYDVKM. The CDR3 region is CASSFGRWIEFNQPQHF. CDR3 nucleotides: TGTGCCAGCAGTTTTGGGCGTTGGATCGAATTCAATCAGCCCCAGCATTTT.

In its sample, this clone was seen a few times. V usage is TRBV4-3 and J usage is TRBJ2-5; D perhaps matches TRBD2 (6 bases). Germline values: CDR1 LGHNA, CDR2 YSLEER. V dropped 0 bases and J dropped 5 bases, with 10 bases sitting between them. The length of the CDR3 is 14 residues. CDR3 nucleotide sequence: TGCGCCAGCAGCCAAGATTTCGGGGGTGAGACCCAGTACTTC. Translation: CASSQDFGGETQYF.

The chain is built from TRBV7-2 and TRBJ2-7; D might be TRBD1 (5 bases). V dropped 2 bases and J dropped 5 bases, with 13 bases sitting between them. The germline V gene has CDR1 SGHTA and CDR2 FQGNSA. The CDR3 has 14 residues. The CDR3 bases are TGTGCCAGCAGCTTAAGGCAGGGTACCCACGAGCAGTACTTC. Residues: CASSLRQGTHEQYF.

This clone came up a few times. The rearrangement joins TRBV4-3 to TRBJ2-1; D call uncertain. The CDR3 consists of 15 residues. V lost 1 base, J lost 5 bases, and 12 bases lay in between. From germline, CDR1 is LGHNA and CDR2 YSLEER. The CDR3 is CASSQGPALNNEQFF. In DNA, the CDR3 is TGCGCCAGCAGCCAAGGGCCAGCGTTGAACAATGAGCAGTTCTTC.

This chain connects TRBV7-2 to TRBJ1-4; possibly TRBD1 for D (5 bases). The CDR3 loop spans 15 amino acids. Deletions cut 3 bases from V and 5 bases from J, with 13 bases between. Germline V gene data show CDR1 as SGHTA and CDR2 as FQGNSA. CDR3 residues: CASSLGPGGNEKLFF. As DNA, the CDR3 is TGTGCCAGCAGCTTGGGGCCGGGAGGGAATGAAAAACTGTTTTTT.

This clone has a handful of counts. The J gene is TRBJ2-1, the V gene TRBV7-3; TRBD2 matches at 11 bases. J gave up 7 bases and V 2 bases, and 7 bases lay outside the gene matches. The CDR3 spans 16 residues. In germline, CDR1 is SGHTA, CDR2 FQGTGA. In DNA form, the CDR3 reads TGTGCCAGCAGCTTATTTGGGAGGACTAGCGGGAATGAGCAGTTCTTC. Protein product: CASSLFGRTSGNEQFF.

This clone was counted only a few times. The CDR3 sequence: CASNPGYLNTEAFF. CDR3 in DNA: TGTGCCAGCAATCCGGGGTATCTGAACACTGAAGCTTTCTTT. The rearrangement joins TRBV6-1 to TRBJ1-1; D gene unclear. From germline, CDR1 is MNHNS and CDR2 SASEGT. The CDR3 covers 14 residues. Trimming removed 7 bases at V and 0 bases at J, with 12 bases between.

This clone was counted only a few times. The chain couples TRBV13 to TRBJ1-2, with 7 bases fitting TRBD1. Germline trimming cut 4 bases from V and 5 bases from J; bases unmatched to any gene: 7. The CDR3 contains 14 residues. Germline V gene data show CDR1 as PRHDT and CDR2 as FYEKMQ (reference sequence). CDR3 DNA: TGTGCCAGCAGCTCGAGACAGGGTGGGTATGGCTACACCTTC. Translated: CASSSRQGGYGYTF.

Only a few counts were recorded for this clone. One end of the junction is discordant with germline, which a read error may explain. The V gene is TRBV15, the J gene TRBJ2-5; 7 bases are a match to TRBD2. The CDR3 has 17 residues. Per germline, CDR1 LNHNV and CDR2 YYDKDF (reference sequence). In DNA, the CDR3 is TGTGCCACCAGCAGGGGGCAGTCGGGGGGAACAAGAGAGGCCCAGTACTTC. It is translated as CATSRGQSGGTREAQYF. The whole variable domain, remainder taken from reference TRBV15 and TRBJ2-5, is DAMVIQNPRYQVTQFGKPVTLSCSQTLNHNVMYWYQQKSSQAPKLLFHYYDKDFNNEADTPDNFQSRRPNTSFCFLDIRSPGLGDTAMYLCATSRGQSGGTREAQYFGPGTRLLVL.

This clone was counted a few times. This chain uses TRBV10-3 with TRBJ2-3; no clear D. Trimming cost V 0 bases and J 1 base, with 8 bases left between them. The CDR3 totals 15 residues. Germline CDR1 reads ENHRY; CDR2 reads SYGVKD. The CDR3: CAISESTSGTDTQYF. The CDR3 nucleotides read TGTGCCATCAGTGAGTCGACATCGGGCACAGATACGCAGTATTTT.

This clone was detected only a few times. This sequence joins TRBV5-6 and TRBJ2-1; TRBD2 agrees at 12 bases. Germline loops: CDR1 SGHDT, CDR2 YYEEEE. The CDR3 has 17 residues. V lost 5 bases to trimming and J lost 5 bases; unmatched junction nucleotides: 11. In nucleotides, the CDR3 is TGTGCCAGCAGTGGAAAAATGGGACTAGCGGGCCACAATGAGCAGTTCTTC. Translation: CASSGKMGLAGHNEQFF.

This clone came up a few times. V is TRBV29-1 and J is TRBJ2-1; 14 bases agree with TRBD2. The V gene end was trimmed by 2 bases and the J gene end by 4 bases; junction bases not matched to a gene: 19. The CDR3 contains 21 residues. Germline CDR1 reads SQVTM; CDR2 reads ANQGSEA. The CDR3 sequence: CSVETHPGTSGGSRLYNEQFF. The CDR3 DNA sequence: TGCAGCGTTGAAACTCACCCCGGGACTAGCGGGGGTTCTAGACTATACAATGAGCAGTTCTTC.

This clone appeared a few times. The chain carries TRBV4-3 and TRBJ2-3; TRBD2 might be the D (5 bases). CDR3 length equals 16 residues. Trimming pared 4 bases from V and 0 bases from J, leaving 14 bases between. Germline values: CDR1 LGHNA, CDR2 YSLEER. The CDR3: CASSLQRSGSTDTQYF. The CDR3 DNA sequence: TGCGCCAGCAGCCTACAAAGGAGCGGAAGCACAGATACGCAGTATTTT.

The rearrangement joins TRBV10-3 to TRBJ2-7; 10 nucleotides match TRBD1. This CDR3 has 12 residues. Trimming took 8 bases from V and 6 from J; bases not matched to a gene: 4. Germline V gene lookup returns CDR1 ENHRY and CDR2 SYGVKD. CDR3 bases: TGTGCCATCCGGGACAGGGGTGGCGAGCAGTACTTC. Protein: CAIRDRGGEQYF.

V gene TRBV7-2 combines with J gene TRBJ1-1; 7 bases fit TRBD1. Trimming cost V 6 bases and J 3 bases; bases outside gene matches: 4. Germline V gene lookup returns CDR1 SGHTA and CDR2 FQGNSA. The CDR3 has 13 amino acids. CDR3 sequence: CASRRDRDTEAFF. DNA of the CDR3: TGTGCCAGCAGGCGAGACAGGGACACTGAAGCTTTCTTT.

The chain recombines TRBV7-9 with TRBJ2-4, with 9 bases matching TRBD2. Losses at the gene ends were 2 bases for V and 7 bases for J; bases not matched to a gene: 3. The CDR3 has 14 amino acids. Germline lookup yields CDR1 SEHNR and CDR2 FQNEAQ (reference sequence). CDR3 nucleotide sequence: TGTGCCAGCAGCTTACCACTAGCGGGTAACATTCAGTACTTC. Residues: CASSLPLAGNIQYF.

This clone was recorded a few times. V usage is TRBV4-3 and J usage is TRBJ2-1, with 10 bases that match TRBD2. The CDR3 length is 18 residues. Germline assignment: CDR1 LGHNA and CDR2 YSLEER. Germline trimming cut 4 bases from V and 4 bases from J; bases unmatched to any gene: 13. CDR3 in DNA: TGCGCCAGCAGCCTCGAGACTAGCGGGTACACCCCTTACAATGAGCAGTTCTTC. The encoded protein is CASSLETSGYTPYNEQFF.

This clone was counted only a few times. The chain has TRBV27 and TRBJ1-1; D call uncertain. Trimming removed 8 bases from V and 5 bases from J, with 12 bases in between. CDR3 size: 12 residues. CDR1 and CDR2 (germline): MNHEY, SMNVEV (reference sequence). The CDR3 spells CASSNPGTEAFF. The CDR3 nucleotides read TGTGCCAGCTCAAACCCCGGGACTGAAGCTTTCTTT.

This chain's CDR3 is CASSPAIPAEAFF. The CDR3 DNA sequence: TGTGCCAGCTCACCGGCCATCCCTGCTGAAGCTTTCTTT. The chain couples TRBV18 to TRBJ1-1, with D hard to call. The CDR3 sequence is 13 residues long. Trimming cost V 3 bases and J 6 bases, with 11 bases left between them. Germline CDR1 is KGHSH and CDR2 is LQKENI.

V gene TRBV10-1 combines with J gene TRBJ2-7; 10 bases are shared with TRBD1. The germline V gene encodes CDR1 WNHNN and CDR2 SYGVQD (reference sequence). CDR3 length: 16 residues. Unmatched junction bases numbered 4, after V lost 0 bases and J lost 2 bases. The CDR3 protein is CASSESKGTGAYEQYF. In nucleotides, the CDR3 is TGCGCCAGCAGTGAGTCGAAGGGGACAGGGGCCTACGAGCAGTACTTC.

The CDR3 sequence is CASSHRTSGGGYEQYF. The CDR3 nucleotides read TGTGCCAGCAGCCACCGGACTAGCGGGGGTGGATACGAGCAGTACTTC. This rearrangement joins TRBV7-8 to TRBJ2-7, with 13 bases lining up with TRBD2. The CDR3 length is 16 residues. The germline V gene encodes CDR1 SGHVS and CDR2 FQNEAQ. V dropped 5 bases and J dropped 4; count of bases not matched to a gene: 8.

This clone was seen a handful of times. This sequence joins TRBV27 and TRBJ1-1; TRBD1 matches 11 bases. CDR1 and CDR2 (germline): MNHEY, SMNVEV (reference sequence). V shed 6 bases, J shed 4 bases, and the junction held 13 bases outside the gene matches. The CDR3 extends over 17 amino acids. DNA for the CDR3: TGTGCCAGCAGAATTTTGGGACAGGGGGTGGACGGCACTGAAGCTTTCTTT. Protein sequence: CASRILGQGVDGTEAFF.

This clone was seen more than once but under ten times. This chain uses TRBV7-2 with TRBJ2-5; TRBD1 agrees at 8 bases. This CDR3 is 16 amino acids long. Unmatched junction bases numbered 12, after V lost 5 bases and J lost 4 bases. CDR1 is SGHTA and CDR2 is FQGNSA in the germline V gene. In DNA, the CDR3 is TGTGCCAGCAGCCAAGCCAGACAGGGGAATGGAGAGACCCAGTACTTC. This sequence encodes CASSQARQGNGETQYF.

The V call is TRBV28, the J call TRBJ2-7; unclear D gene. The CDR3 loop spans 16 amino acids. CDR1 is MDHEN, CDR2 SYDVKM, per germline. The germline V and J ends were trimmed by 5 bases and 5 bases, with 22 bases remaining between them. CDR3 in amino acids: CASSPQSPIYPHEQYF. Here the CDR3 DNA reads TGTGCCAGCAGTCCACAATCACCGATTTACCCCCACGAGCAGTACTTC.

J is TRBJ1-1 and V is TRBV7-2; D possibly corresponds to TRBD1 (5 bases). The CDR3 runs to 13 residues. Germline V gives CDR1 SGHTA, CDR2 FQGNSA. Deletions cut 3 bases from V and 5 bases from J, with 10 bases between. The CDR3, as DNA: TGTGCCAGCAGCTTGTTACAGGCAACTGAAGCTTTCTTT. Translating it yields CASSLLQATEAFF.

This CDR3 is CASSSREHRYNSPLHF. CDR3 nucleotides: TGTGCCAGCAGTTCCCGCGAGCACCGCTATAATTCACCCCTCCACTTT. The rearrangement joins TRBV6-5 to TRBJ1-6, with D unresolved. This CDR3 comprises 16 residues. Germline V gene lookup returns CDR1 MNHEY and CDR2 SVGAGI. V was pared by 4 bases and J by 3 bases, with 13 bases between.